This TCR beta chain was identified during a study of tissue-resident memory T cells in lung cancer (dated by TCRdb to about 2019). Turning to the overall study: TCR beta-chain sequencing compared paired tumor TRM and tumor non-TRM populations from approximately eleven lung cancer patients. Paper-wide results and their limitations: Per patient, the most expanded clonotype made up an average of around 20% of sequenced TRM cells, which suggests that a single tumor antigen-specific clone had expanded. Expanded clonotypes accounted for around 75% of tumor TRM repertoires on average, versus over 45% of tumor non-TRM repertoires. Compared with tumor non-TRM cells, tumor TRM cells had a significantly more restricted TCR repertoire, with lower Shannon-Wiener and inverse Simpson diversity.

A BD FACSAria-II was used to sort CD8+ T cells by CD103 expression straight into ice-cold TRIzol LS reagent. Freshly resected lung tumor tissue was collected at the time of surgical resection. After Fc receptor blocking, fresh cells were stained for CD45, CD4, CD3, CD8A and CD103, and DAPI was used to tell live cells from dead cells. Total RNA was purified from sorted CD103+ and CD103- CD8+ T cells using a miRNeasy kit. Tumor-infiltrating CD8+ cytotoxic T cells were sorted by CD103 expression to separate tissue-resident memory (TRM) cells from non-TRM cells. Patients with treatment-naive lung cancer were used as donors. Patients with respiratory malignancies who were newly diagnosed and untreated were recruited prospectively after referral. This clonotype is considered large (0.1 to 1%). The target of this receptor is not known. Base qualities are not provided; no much larger clone lies one nucleotide away.

The listed sequencing device is Illumina MiSeq. The TCR sequencing libraries included unique molecular identifiers and were indexed using TruSeq single indexes. From the authors' description of their analysis: TCR reads were mapped and error-corrected with MIGEC v1.2.7 and were then analyzed with VDJtools v1.1.7, with default settings applied for both tools. Repertoire diversity was quantified with Shannon-Wiener and inverse Simpson indices computed in VDJtools. A TCRbeta clonotype was defined as expanded when the clonotype met a frequency threshold of at least three. Wilcoxon rank-sum tests across nine to ten patients were used for statistical comparisons of TCR diversity between tumor TRM and non-TRM populations. TCRdb reanalyzed the raw reads on its own, using fastp at Q25 for trimming and MiXCR for clone calling, and kept in-frame beta chains. Entries that share a CDR3 protein sequence are merged under the most common genes and DNA. The V and J calls, along with clone size, are taken from TCRdb and not from the paper's own processing. The table for this sample lists about 220 distinct CDR3 sequences; around 19% of them were counted only once. Roughly 56% of the sample belongs to the ten largest clones.

V drops 0 bases and J drops 4 bases, leaving 3 bases in between. The CDR3 measures 12 amino acids from cysteine to phenylalanine. Just CDR3 DNA is preserved here, 36 bases in frame from base 1. The germline V gene gives CDR1 as LGHNA and CDR2 as YNFKEQ. The chain employs TRBV4-2 and TRBJ1-2; a confident D gene designation cannot be given. This TCR was recovered from a human donor with treatment-naive lung cancer (subtype not recorded). The sample taken for sequencing was CD103+ CD8+ T cells from lung tumor tissue. Taken with the paper, the label for cell subset or site translates to: tissue-resident memory (TRM) CD8+ CTLs. CDR3 loop: CASSQDSYGYTF. DNA sequence: TGTGCCAGCAGCCAAGACAGCTATGGCTACACCTTC.